This T cell receptor (beta chain) was captured in a study of control samples from healthy donors and cancer patients. Sequencing used immunoSEQ multiplex PCR; TCRdb keeps in-frame clones, though not all of them. This table has over 65,000 clones, 70% to 90% appearing once. The ends lost 2 bases at V and 5 bases at J; junction bases unmatched: 2. This CDR3 spans 14 amino acids. In germline, CDR1 is SGHRS, CDR2 YFSETQ. The genes are TRBV5-1 and TRBJ2-5, with TRBD2 matching over 11 bases. The specimen sequenced was PBMCs. The clonotype originates from a woman in her fifties or sixties with colorectal cancer. CDR3 residues: CASSFSGGDETQYF. CDR3 bases: TGCGCCAGCAGCTTTAGCGGGGGGGATGAGACCCAGTACTTC.